This TCR beta chain is drawn from a study of T cell repertoires in cytomegalovirus infection (dated by TCRdb to about 2019). About the investigation overall: The peptide stimulations were aimed at well-studied HLA-B-restricted epitopes as well as recently identified HLA-C-restricted CMV epitopes, whose presentation resists viral immunomodulation. Donor HLA type was relevant to the analysis, as public TCR beta signatures indicated carriage of CMV infection together with the matching HLA type. Study-wide findings and limitations: Carriers of CMV infection plus the relevant HLA type were discriminated by the cumulative frequency of public TCR beta family members in the study cohort and in an independent roughly 370-donor cohort. In the ex vivo response, HLA-C-restricted CMV-specific TCR beta clonotypes were dominant, and in two of eight donors the single most frequent clonotype came from this HLA-C-restricted group.

Remarks on this clonotype: The antigen this receptor binds is unknown. No base-level quality is on record; no much larger clone is a single base apart.

The meaning of the sample's treatment or condition label: in vitro stimulation with specific CMV peptide epitopes to enrich CMV-specific T cells. The sequencer listed for this sample is Illumina HiSeq 1500. TCRdb ran its own pipeline on the public reads, namely fastp trimming at Q25 and MiXCR clone calling, and kept in-frame beta chains. Every entry covers one CDR3 protein and lists the most common genes and DNA from its rows. Across this sample there are 250,000 to 300,000 distinct CDR3 sequences, with less than 25% seen only once. Roughly a fifth of the sample comes from the top ten. CDR1 and CDR2 were assigned from the germline V gene as MNHEY and SVGAGI. The CDR3 has 16 amino acids, counting the end cysteine and phenylalanine. Only the CDR3 DNA is retained, 48 bases long and in frame from the first base. At the junction V is shortened by 6 bases and J by 7 bases; bases outside the gene matches: 12.

The chain joins TRBV6-5 to TRBJ2-1; TRBD2 aligns with 10 central bases. The receptor comes from a human donor in good health (CMV status not recorded). Some clones in this sample may be carry-over from other donors' samples. The source was cultured PBMCs, collected from culture after CMV antigen stimulation. The CDR3 is CASRDLLAGKENEQFF. At the DNA level, the sequence is TGTGCCAGCAGGGACCTACTAGCGGGAAAAGAAAATGAGCAGTTCTTC.